This T cell receptor (beta chain) was identified during a study of T cells in Graves' hyperthyroidism and ophthalmopathy. Concerning this clonotype: No antigen is known for it.

Any patient presenting with uncontrolled infection, other autoimmune disease, pregnancy or lactation was left out. Overall study results and limits: Blood also showed most of the thyroid clonotypes that were expanded above 0.001.

RNA transcripts gave rise to amplified TCR beta CDR3 regions. HTBI primers were the set used in a first-round RT-PCR of the TCR CDR3. Each CDR3 protein is one row after TCRdb ran MiXCR on the multiplex PCR reads. The sample consists of roughly 500,000 distinct CDR3 sequences, 46% of them appearing once. The CDR3 has 13 residues. Germline CDR1 is DFQATT and CDR2 is SNEGSKA (reference sequence). The ends lost 2 bases at V and 7 bases at J; junction bases unmatched: 7. The rearrangement links TRBV20-1 to TRBJ1-2, with TRBD1 identical over 7 bases. The clonotype comes from an adult woman with Graves' disease, either hyperthyroidism or ophthalmopathy (not recorded which). The sequencing input was peripheral blood or thyroid tissue (not recorded which). The CDR3 loop reads CSARTRGGGGYTF. DNA for the CDR3: TGCAGTGCTAGAACCAGGGGGGGAGGTGGCTACACCTTC.